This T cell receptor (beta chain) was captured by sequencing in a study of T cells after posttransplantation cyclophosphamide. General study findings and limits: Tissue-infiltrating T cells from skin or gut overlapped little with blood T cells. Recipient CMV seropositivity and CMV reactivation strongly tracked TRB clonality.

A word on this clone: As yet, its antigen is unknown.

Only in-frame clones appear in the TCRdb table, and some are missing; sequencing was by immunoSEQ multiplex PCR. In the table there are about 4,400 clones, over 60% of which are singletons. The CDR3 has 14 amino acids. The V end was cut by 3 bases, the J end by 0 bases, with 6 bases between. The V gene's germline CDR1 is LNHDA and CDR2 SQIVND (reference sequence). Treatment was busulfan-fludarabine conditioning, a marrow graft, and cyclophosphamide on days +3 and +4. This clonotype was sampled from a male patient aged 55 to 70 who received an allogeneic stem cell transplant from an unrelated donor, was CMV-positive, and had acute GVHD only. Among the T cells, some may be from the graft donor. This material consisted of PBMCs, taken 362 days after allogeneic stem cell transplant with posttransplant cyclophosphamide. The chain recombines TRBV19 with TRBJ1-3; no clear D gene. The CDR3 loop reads CASSIGNSGNTIYF. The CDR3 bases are TGTGCCAGTAGTATCGGGAACTCTGGAAACACCATATATTTT. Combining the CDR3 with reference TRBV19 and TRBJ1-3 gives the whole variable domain DGGITQSPKYLFRKEGQNVTLSCEQNLNHDAMYWYRQDPGQGLRLIYYSQIVNDFQKGDIAEGYSVSREKKESFPLTVTSAQKNPTAFYLCASSIGNSGNTIYFGEGSWLTVV.